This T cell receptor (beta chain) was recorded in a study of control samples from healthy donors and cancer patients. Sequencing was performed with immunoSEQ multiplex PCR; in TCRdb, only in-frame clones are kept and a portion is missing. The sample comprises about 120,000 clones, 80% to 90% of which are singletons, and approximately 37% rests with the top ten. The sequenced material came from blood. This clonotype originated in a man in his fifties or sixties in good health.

The CDR3 DNA sequence: TGTGCCAGTAGTACATCCGGGACAGGGCGCAATCAGCCCCAGCATTTT. Translated, it gives CASSTSGTGRNQPQHF. The rearrangement uses TRBV19 and TRBJ1-5, with TRBD1 matching 9 bases. Losses at the gene ends were 4 bases for V and 2 bases for J; bases not matched to a gene: 6. The V gene's germline CDR1 is LNHDA and CDR2 SQIVND (reference sequence). This CDR3 comprises 16 residues.